These T cell receptor beta chains were read from a single sample in a study of T cell responses to AZD1222 COVID-19 vaccine. TCRdb's table, derived via immunoSEQ multiplex PCR, lists solely in-frame clones and lacks some. The sample lists approximately 110,000 clones, about 85% occurring once. The sequencing here drew on peripheral blood, taken 28 days after the second AZD1222 dose. The receptors come from an adult who received the AZD1222 COVID-19 vaccine. CDR3s include the opening cysteine and the closing phenylalanine or tryptophan. Fields, in order: V gene, clone size, CDR3 protein. The listing skips clone size in some rows; elsewhere it reads once, few, many or a size class.

TRBV4-1 - CASSFTSGRPDEQFF
TRBV12-3/TRBV12-4 - CASSPGYNEQFF
TRBV28 - CASNPRDRGSVGNTEAFF
TRBV7-8 - CASSLDVSLLNQPQHF
TRBV30 - CAWRQVGNTIYF
TRBV6-2/TRBV6-3 - CASSAKPNYGYTF
TRBV30 - CAWSPPVSGEKLFF
TRBV6-2/TRBV6-3 - CASSSRISPLHF
TRBV18 - CASSPEIGDYNEQFF
TRBV19 - CASHFQEPNYGYTF
TRBV7-9 - CASSAPGTGVAQPQHF
TRBV7-9 - CASGETSGAYNEQFF
TRBV11-2 - CASTSNRIGNTIYF
TRBV5-6 - CASSSGLAGSYEQYF
TRBV5-1 - CASSSSRGTDTQYF
TRBV5-4 once CASGLAGGTDTQYF
TRBV27 - CASSYRGRGDTGELFF
TRBV5-4 - CASSLEGLDLDTQYF
TRBV6-2/TRBV6-3 - CASSYSVEGGYEQYF
TRBV11-3 - CASSLDPGTEAFF
TRBV2 - CASRQRATMNTEAFF
TRBV29-1 - CSVRNTEAFF
TRBV4-1 - CASSQGLAGGYEQYF
TRBV30 - CACPRRGSYNEQFF
TRBV6-5 - CASSYLETQYF
TRBV5-1 - CASSFGETQYF
TRBV5-1 - CASSSGKANTGELFF
TRBV12-5 - CASGLVRGGRLIGTGELFF
TRBV9 - CASSPRDASYNEQFF
TRBV19 - CASSKLARVNEQFF
TRBV30 - CAWGDLGRAAYGYTF
TRBV4-2 - CASSQDPAGTYGYTF
TRBV2 - CASSAAGTWGEKLFF
TRBV4-2 - CASSQDLPRTGGVYEQYF
TRBV2 - CASSEGGQGDYTF
TRBV7-6 once CASSMATSSGELFF
TRBV5-1 - CASSRASGGNEQFF
TRBV6-5 - CASSYRANAGPTEAFF
TRBV14 - CASSQDWDVRGAYEQYF
TRBV7-9 - CASSLGTSHNEQFF
TRBV7-9 - CASSLSGDTGELFF
TRBV27 - CASSFNRLAESLYNEQFF